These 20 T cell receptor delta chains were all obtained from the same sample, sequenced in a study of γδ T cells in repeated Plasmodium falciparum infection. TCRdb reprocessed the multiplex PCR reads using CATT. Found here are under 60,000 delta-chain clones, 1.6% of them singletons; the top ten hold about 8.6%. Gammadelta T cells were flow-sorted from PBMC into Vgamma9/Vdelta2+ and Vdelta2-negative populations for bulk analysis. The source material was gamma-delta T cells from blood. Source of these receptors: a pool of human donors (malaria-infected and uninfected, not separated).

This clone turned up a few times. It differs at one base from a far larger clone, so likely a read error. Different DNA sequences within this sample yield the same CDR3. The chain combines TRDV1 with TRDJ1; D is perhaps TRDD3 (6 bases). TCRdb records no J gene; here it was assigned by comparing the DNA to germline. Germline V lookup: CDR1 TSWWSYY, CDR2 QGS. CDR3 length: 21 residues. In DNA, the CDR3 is TGTGCTCTCGGGGAAAAAGGCCGACCATGGACTAAATGGGGGTACACCGATAAACTCATCTTT. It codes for CALGEKGRPWTKWGYTDKLIF.

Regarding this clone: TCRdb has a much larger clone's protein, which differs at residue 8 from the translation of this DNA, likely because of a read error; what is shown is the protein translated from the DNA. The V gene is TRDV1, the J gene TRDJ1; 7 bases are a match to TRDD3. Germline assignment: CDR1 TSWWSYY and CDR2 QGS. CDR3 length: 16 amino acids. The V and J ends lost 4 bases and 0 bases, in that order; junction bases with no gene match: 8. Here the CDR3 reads CALGGTRGGYTDKLIF. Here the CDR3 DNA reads TGTGCTCTTGGGGGCACACGAGGGGGATACACCGATAAACTCATCTTT.

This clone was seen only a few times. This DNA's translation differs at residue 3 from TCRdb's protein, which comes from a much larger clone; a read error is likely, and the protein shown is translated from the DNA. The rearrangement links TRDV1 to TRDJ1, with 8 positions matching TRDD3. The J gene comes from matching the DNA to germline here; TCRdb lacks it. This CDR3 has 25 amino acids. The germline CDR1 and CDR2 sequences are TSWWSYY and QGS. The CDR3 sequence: CAPGELVKRLTSTGGLIAYTDKLIF. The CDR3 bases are TGTGCTCCTGGGGAACTAGTGAAACGCCTCACGAGTACTGGGGGTCTTATCGCTTACACCGATAAACTCATCTTT.

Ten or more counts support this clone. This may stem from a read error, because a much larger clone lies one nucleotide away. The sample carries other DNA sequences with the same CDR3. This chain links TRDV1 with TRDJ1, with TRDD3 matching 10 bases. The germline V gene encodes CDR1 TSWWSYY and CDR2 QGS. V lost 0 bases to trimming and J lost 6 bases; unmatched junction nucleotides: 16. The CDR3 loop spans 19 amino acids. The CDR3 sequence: CALGELRSPLLGDPHKLIF. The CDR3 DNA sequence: TGTGCTCTTGGGGAACTCAGGTCTCCCTTACTGGGGGATCCGCATAAACTCATCTTT.

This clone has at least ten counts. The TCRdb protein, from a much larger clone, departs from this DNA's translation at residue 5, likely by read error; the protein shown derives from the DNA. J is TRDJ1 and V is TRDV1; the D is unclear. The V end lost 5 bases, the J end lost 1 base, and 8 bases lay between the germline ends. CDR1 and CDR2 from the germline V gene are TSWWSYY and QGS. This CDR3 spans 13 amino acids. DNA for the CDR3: TGTGCTCTTGGGACCCTAACCACCGATAAACTCATCTTT. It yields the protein CALGTLTTDKLIF.

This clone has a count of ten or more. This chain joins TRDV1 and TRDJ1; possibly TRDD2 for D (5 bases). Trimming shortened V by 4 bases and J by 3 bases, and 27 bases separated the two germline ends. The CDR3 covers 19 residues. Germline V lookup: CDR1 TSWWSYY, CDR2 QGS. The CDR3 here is CALGGHLRFIVEAADKLIF. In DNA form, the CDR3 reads TGTGCTCTTGGGGGCCACCTTCGTTTTATCGTTGAGGCTGCCGATAAACTCATCTTT.

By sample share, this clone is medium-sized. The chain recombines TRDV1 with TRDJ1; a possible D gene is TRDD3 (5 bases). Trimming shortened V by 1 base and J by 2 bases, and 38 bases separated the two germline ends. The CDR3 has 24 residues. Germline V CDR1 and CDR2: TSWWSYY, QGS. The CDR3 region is CALGEPVMIALQYWLWTGTDKLIF. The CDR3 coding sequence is TGTGCTCTTGGGGAACCGGTAATGATCGCCCTCCAGTACTGGTTATGGACCGGGACCGATAAACTCATCTTT.

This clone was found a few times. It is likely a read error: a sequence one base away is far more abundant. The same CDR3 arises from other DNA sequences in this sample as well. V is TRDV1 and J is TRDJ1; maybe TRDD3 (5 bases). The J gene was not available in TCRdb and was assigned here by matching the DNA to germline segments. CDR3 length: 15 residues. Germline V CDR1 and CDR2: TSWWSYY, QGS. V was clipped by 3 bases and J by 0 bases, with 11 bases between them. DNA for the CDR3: TGTGCTCTTGGGGAGTTGGGGTTTTACACCGATAAACTCATCTTT. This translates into CALGELGFYTDKLIF.

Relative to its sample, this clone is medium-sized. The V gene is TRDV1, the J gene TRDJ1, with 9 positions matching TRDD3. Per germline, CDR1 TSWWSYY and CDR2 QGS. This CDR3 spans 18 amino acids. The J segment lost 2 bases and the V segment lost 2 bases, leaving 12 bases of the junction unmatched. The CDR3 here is CALGEFAWGMKTTDKLIF. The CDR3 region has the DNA TGTGCTCTTGGGGAATTCGCCTGGGGGATGAAGACGACCGATAAACTCATCTTT.

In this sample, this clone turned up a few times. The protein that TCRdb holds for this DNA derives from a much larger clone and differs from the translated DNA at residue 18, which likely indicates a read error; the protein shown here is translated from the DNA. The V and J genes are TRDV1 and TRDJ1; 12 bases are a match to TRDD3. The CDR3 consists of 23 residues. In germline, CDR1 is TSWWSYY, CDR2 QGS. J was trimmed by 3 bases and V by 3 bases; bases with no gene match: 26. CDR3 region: CALGEPAKSRMNWGIPYPDKLIF. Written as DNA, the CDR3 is TGTGCTCTTGGGGAGCCGGCTAAGAGCAGAATGAACTGGGGGATACCGTACCCCGATAAACTCATCTTT.

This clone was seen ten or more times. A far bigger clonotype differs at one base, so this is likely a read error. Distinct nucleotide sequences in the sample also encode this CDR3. The CDR3 coding sequence is TGTGCTCTTGGCCCCCTTGGGGTTGAGCACACCGATAAACTCATCTTT. This codes for CALGPLGVEHTDKLIF. The chain couples TRDV1 to TRDJ1; possible D gene TRDD3, 5 bases. The CDR3 has 16 residues. Per the germline V gene, CDR1 is TSWWSYY and CDR2 is QGS. Trimming removed 6 bases at V and 0 bases at J, with 17 bases between.

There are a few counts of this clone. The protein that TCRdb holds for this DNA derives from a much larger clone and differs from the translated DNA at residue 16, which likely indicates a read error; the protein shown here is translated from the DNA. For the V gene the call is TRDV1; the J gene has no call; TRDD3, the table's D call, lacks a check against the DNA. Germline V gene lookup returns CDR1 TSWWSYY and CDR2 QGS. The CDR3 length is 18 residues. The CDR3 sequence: CALGEKIGGYKYTDKPIF. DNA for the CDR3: TGTGCTCTTGGGGAAAAAATTGGGGGATACAAGTACACCGATAAACCCATCTTT.

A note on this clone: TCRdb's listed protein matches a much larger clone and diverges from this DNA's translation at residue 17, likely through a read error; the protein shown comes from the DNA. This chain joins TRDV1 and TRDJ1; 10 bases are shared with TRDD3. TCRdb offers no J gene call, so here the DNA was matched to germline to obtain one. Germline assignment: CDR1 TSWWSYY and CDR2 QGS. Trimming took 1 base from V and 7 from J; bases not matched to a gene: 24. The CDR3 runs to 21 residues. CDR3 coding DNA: TGTGCTCTTGGGGAACGCTCCTATTTTGGGGGACTGGGGGATCGCCCCGGTAAACTCATCTTT. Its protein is CALGERSYFGGLGDRPGKLIF.

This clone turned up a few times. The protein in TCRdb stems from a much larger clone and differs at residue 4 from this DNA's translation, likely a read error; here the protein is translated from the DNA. Here the CDR3 DNA reads TGTGCCTGTGGCGTACTGGGGGCTCCGTACACCGATAAACTCATCTTT. This gives the protein CACGVLGAPYTDKLIF. The genes are TRDV2 and TRDJ1, with 8 bases fitting TRDD3. Assignment of the J gene here rests on matching the DNA to germline, because TCRdb gives none. CDR3 length: 16 amino acids. The trim removed 5 bases at V and 0 bases at J, leaving 10 bases unmatched. Per germline, CDR1 GEAIGNYY and CDR2 EKD.

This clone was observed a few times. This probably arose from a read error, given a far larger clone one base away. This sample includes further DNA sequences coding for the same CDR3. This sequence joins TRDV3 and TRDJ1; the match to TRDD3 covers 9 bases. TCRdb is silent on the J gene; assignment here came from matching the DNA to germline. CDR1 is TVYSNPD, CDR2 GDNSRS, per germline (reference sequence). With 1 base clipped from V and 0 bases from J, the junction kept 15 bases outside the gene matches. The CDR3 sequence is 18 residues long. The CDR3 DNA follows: TGTGCCTTTAACAGAGGTCGTTGGGGGATAAAGGACACCGATAAACTCATCTTT. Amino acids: CAFNRGRWGIKDTDKLIF.

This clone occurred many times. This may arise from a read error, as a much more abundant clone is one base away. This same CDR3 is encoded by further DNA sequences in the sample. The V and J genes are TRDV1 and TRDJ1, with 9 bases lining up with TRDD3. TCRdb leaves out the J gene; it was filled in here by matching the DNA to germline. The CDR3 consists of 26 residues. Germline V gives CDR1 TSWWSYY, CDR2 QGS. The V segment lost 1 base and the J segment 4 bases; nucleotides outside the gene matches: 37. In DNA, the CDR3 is TGTGCTCTTGGGGAACGATCATTCCCAAAGACCCAAGTGTTACTGGGGGAATGTCGAGCGAACGATAAACTCATCTTT. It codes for CALGERSFPKTQVLLGECRANDKLIF.

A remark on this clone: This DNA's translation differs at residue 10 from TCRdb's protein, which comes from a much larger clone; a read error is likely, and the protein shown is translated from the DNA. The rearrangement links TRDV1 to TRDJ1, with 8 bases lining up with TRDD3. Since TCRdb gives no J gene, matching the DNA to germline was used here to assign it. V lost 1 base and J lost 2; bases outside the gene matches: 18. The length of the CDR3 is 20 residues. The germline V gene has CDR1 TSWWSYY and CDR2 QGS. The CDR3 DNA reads TGTGCTCTTGGGGAACCAACGACCTTCCCCCTCTGGGGGACGACCGATAAACTCATCTTT. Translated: CALGEPTTFPLWGTTDKLIF.

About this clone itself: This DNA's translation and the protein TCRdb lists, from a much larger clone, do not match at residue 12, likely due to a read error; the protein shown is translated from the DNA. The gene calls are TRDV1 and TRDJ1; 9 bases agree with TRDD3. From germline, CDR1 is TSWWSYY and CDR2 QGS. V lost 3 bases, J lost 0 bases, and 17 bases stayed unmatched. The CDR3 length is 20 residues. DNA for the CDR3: TGTGCTCTTGGGGATTTCCAAGGGGATACGCCCTCTCCATACACCGATAAACTCATCTTT. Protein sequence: CALGDFQGDTPSPYTDKLIF.

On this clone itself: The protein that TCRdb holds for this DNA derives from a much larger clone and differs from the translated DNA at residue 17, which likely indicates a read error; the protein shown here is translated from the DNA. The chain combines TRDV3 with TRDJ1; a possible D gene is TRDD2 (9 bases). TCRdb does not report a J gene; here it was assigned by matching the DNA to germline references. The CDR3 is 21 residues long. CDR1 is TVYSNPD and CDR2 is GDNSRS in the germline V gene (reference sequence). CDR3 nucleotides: TGTGCCTTTAGTGAGCCTTCCTACTTGCTGGGGGACCCTCCTATCACCAATAAACTCATCTTT. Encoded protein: CAFSEPSYLLGDPPITNKLIF.

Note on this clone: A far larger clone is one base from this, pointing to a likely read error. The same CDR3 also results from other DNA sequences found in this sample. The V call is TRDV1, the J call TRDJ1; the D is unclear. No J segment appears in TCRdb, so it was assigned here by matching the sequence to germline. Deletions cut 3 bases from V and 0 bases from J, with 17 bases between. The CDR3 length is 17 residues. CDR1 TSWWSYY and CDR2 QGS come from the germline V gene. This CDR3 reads CALGELARGPDTDKLIF. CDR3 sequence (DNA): TGTGCTCTTGGGGAGCTCGCCAGGGGCCCGGACACCGATAAACTCATCTTT.